This TCR beta chain emerged from a study of control samples from healthy donors and cancer patients. Some clones are missing from TCRdb's copy, which holds only in-frame ones; the method was immunoSEQ multiplex PCR. The table for this sample gives about 200,000 clones. Germline lookup yields CDR1 MNHNY and CDR2 SVGAGI (reference sequence). The CDR3 consists of 14 residues. Trimming cost V 2 bases and J 3 bases, with 7 bases left between them. Sequencing was performed on blood. This TCR was sampled from a woman under 40 in good health. The chain uses TRBV6-6 and TRBJ1-4; D is perhaps TRBD1 (5 bases). The CDR3 region has the DNA TGTGCCAGCAGTTACCAGGGACCTAATGAAAAACTGTTTTTT. Its translation is CASSYQGPNEKLFF.